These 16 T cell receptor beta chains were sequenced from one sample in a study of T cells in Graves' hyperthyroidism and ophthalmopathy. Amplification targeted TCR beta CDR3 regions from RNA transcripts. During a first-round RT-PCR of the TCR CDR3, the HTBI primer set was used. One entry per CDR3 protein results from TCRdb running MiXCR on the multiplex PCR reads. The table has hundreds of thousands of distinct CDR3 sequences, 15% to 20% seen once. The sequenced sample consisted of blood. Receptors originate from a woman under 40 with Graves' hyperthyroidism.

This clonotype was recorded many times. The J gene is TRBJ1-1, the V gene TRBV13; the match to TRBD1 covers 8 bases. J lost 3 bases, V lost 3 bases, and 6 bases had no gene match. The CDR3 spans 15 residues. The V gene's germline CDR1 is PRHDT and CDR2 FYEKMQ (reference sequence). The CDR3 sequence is CASSFIGQGDTEAFF. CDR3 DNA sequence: TGTGCCAGCAGCTTTATCGGACAGGGCGACACTGAAGCTTTCTTT. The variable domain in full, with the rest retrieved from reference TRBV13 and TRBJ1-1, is AAGVIQSPRHLIKEKRETATLKCYPIPRHDTVYWYQQGPGQDPQFLISFYEKMQSDKGSIPDRFSAQQFSDYHSELNMSSLELGDSALYFCASSFIGQGDTEAFFGQGTRLTVV.

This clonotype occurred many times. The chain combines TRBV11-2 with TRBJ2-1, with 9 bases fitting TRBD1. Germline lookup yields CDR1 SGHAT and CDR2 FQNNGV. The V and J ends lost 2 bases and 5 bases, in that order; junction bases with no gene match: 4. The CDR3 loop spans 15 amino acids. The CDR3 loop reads CASSLRTGVDNEQFF. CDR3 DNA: TGTGCCAGCAGCTTAAGGACAGGGGTTGACAATGAGCAGTTCTTC.

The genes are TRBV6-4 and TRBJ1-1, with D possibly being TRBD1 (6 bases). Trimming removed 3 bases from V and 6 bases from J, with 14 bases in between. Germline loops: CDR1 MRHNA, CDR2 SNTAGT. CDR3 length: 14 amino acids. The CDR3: CASSERGGRAEAFF. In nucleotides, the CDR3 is TGTGCCAGCAGTGAAAGAGGGGGGAGGGCTGAAGCTTTCTTT.

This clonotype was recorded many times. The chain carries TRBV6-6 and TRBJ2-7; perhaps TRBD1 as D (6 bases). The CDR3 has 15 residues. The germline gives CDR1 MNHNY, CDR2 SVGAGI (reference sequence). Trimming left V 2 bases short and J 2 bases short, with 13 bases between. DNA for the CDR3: TGTGCCAGCAGTTACAGCTGGGGGCCAGCCTACGAGCAGTACTTC. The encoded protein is CASSYSWGPAYEQYF.

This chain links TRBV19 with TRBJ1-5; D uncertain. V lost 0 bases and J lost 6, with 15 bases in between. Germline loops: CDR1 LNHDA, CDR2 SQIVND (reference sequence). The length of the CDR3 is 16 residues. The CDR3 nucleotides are TGTGCCAGTAGTATAGAGCCCTCGGGCGTCGGTCAGCCCCAGCATTTT. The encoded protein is CASSIEPSGVGQPQHF.

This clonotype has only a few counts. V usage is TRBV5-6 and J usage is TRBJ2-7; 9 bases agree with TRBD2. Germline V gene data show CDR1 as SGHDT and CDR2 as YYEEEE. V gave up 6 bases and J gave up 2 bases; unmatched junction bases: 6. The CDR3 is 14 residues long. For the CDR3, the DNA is TGTGCCAGCAATGCACTAGCGGGTGCCTACGAGCAGTACTTC. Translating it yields CASNALAGAYEQYF.

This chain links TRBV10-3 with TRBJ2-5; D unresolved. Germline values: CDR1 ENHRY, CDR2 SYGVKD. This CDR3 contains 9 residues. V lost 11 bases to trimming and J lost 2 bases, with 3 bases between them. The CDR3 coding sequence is TGTGCCTCACAAGAGACCCAGTACTTC. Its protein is CASQETQYF.

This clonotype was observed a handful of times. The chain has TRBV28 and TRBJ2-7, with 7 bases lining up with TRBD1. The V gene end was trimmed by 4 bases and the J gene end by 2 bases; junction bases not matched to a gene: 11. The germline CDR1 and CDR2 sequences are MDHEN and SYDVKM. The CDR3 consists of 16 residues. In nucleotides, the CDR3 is TGTGCCAGCAGTTCCCCCTCGGGACAGTGGCCCTACGAGCAGTACTTC. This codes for CASSSPSGQWPYEQYF.

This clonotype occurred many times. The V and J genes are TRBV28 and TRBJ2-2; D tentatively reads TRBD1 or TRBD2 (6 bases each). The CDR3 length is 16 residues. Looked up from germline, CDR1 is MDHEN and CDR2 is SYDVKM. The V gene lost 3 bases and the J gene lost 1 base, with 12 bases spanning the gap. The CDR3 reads CASSLGGAGNTGELFF. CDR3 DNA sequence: TGTGCCAGCAGTTTGGGGGGCGCTGGGAACACCGGGGAGCTGTTTTTT.

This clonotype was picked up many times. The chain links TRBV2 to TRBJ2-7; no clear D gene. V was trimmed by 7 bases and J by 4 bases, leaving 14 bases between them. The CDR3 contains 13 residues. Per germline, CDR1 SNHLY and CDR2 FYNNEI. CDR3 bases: TGTGCCAGCACCCGGAACCTCGGTTACGAGCAGTACTTC. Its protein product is CASTRNLGYEQYF.

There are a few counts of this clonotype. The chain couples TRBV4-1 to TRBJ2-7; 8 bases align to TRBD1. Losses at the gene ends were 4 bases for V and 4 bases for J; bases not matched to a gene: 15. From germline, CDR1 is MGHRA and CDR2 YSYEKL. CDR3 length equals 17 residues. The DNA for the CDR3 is TGCGCCAGCAGCCCGCTGGGGACAGGCGCCCGGAATTACGAGCAGTACTTC. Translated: CASSPLGTGARNYEQYF.

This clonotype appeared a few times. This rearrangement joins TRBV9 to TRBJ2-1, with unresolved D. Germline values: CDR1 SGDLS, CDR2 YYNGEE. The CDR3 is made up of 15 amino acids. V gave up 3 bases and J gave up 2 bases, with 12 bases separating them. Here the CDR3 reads CASSEDPTAYNEQFF. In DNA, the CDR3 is TGTGCCAGCAGCGAAGACCCAACCGCCTACAATGAGCAGTTCTTC.

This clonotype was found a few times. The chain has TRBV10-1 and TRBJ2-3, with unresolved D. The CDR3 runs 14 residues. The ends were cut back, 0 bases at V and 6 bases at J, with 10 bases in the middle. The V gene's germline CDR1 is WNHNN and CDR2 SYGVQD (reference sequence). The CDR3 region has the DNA TGCGCCAGCAGTGAGTCGCCTACTTTGGATACGCAGTATTTT. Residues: CASSESPTLDTQYF.

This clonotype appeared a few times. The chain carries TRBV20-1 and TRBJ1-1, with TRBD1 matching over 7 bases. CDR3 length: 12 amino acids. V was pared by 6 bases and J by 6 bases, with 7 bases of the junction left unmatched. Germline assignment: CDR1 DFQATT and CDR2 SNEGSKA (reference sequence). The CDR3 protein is CSADRVLAEAFF. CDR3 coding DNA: TGCAGTGCAGACAGGGTGCTCGCTGAAGCTTTCTTT.

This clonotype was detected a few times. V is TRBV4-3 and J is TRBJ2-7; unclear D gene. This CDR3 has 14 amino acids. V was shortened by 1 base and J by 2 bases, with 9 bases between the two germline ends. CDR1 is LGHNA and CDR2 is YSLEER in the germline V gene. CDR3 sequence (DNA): TGCGCCAGCAGCCAAGGTACGGAAACCTACGAGCAGTACTTC. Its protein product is CASSQGTETYEQYF.

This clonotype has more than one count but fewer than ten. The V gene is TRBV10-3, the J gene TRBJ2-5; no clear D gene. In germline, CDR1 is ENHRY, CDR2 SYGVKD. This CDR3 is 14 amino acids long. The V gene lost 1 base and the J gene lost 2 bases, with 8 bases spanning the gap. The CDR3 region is CAISELVSQETQYF. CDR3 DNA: TGTGCCATCAGTGAGTTGGTCAGTCAAGAGACCCAGTACTTC.